The subject of this entry is one T cell receptor beta chain. TCRdb keeps only in-frame clones here, not all; method: immunoSEQ multiplex PCR. Among 9,500 to 12,000 clones, about 80% were seen once, and the ten largest hold about 11%. The sample is drawn from a study of T cell changes during pregnancy in multiple sclerosis. Germline V gene sequence: CDR1 LGHNA, CDR2 YSLEER. V dropped 0 bases and J dropped 9 bases, with 9 bases sitting between them. The CDR3 consists of 13 residues. The rearrangement links TRBV4-3 to TRBJ2-1; D is perhaps TRBD2 (5 bases). Specimen: CD8+ T cells from peripheral blood mononuclear cells, collected after pregnancy. The source of this sequence is a female donor in good health, enrolled as a control in a pregnancy study. The CDR3 here is CASSQDAGAEQFF. The CDR3 DNA is TGCGCCAGCAGCCAAGATGCGGGTGCTGAGCAGTTCTTC.